Below, one TCR beta chain is given with its context. TCRdb recomputed calls from the 5' RACE reads with MiXCR, one row per CDR3 protein. The sample has about 1.7 million distinct CDR3 sequences, 25% to 35% seen once. This record belongs to a study of identical twins. Unmatched junction bases numbered 1, after V lost 0 bases and J lost 9 bases. Germline lookup yields CDR1 SGDLS and CDR2 YYNGEE. The CDR3 sequence is 14 residues long. This clonotype originated in a newborn girl in good health. The source material was cord blood. The chain joins TRBV9 to TRBJ1-6; 9 bases are a match to TRBD1. The CDR3 reads CASSVAGQGSPLHF. The CDR3 coding sequence is TGTGCCAGCAGCGTAGCGGGACAGGGTTCACCCCTCCACTTT.